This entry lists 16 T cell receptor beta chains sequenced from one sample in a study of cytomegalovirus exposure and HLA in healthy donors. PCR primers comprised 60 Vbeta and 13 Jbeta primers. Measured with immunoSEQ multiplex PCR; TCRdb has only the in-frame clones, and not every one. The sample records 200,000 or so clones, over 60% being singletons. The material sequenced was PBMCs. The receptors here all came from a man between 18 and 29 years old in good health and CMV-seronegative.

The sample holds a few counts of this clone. CDR3 coding DNA: TGTGCCAGCAGCTCCTCTTCTTCTAGCGGGAGAAATGAGCAGTTCTTC. The encoded protein is CASSSSSSSGRNEQFF. V and J are TRBV7-9 and TRBJ2-1, with 10 bases that match TRBD2. V trimming: 4 bases; J trimming: 7 bases; junction bases outside the gene matches: 10. CDR3 length: 16 amino acids. The V gene's germline CDR1 is SEHNR and CDR2 FQNEAQ (reference sequence).

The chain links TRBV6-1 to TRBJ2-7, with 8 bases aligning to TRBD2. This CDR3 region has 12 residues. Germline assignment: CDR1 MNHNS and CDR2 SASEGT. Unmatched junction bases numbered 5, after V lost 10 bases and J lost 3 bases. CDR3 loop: CATGGTYYEQYF. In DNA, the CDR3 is TGTGCCACGGGGGGGACATACTACGAGCAGTACTTC.

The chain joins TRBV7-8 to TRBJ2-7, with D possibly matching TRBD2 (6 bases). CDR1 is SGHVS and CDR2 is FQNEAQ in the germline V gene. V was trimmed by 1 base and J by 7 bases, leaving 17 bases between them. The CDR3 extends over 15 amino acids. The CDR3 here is CASSLVAGTAGEQYF. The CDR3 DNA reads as TGTGCCAGCAGCTTAGTGGCGGGGACGGCGGGGGAGCAGTACTTC.

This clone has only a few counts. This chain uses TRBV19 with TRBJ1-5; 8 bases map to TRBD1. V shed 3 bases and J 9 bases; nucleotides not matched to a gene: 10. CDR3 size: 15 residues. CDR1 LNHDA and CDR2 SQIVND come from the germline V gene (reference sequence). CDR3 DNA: TGTGCCAGTAGTATGGGACAGGACTTCGTCCGGCCCCAGCATTTT. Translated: CASSMGQDFVRPQHF.

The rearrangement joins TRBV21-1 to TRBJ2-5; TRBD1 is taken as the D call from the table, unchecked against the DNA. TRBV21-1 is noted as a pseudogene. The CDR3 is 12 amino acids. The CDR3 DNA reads TGTGCCAGCAGGAGCCAGGGAGAGACCCAGTACTTC. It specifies CASRSQGETQYF.

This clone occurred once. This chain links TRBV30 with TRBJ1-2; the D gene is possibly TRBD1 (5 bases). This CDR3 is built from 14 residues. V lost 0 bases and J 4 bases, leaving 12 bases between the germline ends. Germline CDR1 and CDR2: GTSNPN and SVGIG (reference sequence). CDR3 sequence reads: CAWSVQTASYGYTF. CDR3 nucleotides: TGTGCCTGGAGTGTACAGACAGCTTCCTATGGCTACACCTTC.

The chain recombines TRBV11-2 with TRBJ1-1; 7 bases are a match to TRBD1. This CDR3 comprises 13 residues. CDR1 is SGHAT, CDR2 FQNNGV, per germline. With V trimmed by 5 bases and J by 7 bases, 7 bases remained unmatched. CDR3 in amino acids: CASSHQRTGEAFF. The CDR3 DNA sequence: TGTGCCAGCAGCCACCAGAGGACAGGTGAAGCTTTCTTT. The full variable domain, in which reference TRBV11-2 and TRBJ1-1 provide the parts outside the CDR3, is EAGVAQSPRYKIIEKRQSVAFWCNPISGHATLYWYQQILGQGPKLLIQFQNNGVVDDSQLPKDRFSAERLKGVDSTLKIQPAKLEDSAVYLCASSHQRTGEAFFGQGTRLTVV.

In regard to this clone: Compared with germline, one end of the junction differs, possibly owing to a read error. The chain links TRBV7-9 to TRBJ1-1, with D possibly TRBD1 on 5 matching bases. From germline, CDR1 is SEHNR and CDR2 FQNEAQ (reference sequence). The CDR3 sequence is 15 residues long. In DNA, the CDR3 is TGTTCCAGCAGCTTAGTCACGGGGGTACTTACTGAAGCTTTCTTT. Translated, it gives CSSSLVTGVLTEAFF.

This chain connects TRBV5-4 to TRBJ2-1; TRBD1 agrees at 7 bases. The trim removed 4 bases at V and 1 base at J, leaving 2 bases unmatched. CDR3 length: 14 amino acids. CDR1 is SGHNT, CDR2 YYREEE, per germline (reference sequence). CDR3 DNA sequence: TGTGCCAGCAGCCGACAGGGTTCCTACAATGAGCAGTTCTTC. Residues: CASSRQGSYNEQFF.

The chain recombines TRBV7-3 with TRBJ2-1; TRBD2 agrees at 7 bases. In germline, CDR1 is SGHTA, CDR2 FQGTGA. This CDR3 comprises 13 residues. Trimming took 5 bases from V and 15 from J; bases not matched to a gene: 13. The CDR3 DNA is TGTGCCAGCAGCCCCTCCTCTAGCGGTCCTTCGTTCTTC. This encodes CASSPSSSGPSFF.

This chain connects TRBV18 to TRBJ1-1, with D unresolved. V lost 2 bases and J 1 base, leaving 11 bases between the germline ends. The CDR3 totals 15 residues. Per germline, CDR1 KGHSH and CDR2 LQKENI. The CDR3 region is CASSPSEGSNTEAFF. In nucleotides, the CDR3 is TGTGCCAGCTCACCATCAGAGGGATCGAACACTGAAGCTTTCTTT.

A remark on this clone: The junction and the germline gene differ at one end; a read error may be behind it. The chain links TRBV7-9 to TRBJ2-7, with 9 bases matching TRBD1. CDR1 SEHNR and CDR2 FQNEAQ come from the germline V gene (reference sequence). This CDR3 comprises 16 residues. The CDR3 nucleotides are TGTTCCAGCAGCCCCGGGGGCGGGACAGGGTTCTACGAGCAGTACTTC. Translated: CSSSPGGGTGFYEQYF.

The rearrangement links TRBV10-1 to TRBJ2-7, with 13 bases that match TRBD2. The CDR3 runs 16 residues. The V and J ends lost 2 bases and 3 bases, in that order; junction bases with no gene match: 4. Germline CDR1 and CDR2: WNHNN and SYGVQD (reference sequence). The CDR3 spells CASSEAGTSGIYEQYF. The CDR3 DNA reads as TGCGCCAGCAGTGAGGCGGGGACTAGCGGGATCTACGAGCAGTACTTC.

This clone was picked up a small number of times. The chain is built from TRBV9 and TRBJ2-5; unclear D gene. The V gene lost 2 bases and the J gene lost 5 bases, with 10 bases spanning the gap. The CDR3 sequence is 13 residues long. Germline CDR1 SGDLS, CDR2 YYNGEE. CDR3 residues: CASSVRAEETQYF. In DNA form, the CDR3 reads TGTGCCAGCAGCGTGAGAGCTGAGGAGACCCAGTACTTC.

The DNA of the CDR3 is TGTGCCAGCGGGGGCCAGATCTACGAGCAGTACTTC. Its protein product is CASGGQIYEQYF. The genes are TRBV6-6 and TRBJ2-7; D is perhaps TRBD1 (6 bases). Germline V gene data show CDR1 as MNHNY and CDR2 as SVGAGI (reference sequence). Trimming left V 8 bases short and J 3 bases short, with 11 bases between. This CDR3 contains 12 residues.

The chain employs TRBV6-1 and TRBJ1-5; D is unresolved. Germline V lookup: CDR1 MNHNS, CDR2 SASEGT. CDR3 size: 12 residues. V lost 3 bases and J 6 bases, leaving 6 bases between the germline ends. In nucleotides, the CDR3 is TGTGCCAGCAGTGACTCCGGTCAGCCCCAGCATTTT. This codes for CASSDSGQPQHF.